A selection of T cell receptor beta chains follows, all from one sample in a study of cytomegalovirus exposure and HLA in healthy donors. Only in-frame clones appear in the TCRdb table, and some are missing; sequencing was by immunoSEQ multiplex PCR. This sample has about 82,000 clones; roughly 60% occur once, and the top ten carry 20% to 25%. Sequenced material: PBMCs. These receptors all stem from a woman aged 45-65 years in good health and CMV-seropositive. The CDR3 runs from the conserved cysteine through the conserved F or W. The order of the fields is D gene, clone size, V gene, J gene, CDR3 protein, CDR3 DNA. D genes are given only for firm matches. Only part of the rows carry a size: once, few, many, or a class if the clone is expanded.

>TRBD1|few|TRBV5-8|TRBJ1-2
CASSLGTGNGYTF
TGTGCCAGCAGCTTGGGGACAGGGAATGGCTACACCTTC
>NA|NA|TRBV13|TRBJ1-2
CASSSILGGSHGYTF
TGTGCCAGCAGCTCCATCCTAGGGGGATCCCATGGCTACACCTTC
>NA|few|TRBV28|TRBJ1-5
CASVQGINQPQHF
TGTGCCAGCGTCCAGGGGATAAATCAGCCCCAGCATTTT
>NA|NA|TRBV25-1|TRBJ2-5
CASSEAGKQETQYF
TGTGCCAGCAGTGAGGCGGGCAAACAAGAGACCCAGTACTTC
>TRBD1|NA|TRBV6-5|TRBJ2-7
CASRDRDLEQYF
TGTGCCAGCCGGGACAGGGATCTCGAGCAGTACTTC
>NA|NA|TRBV6-5|TRBJ1-2
CASSYVRNYGYTF
TGTGCCAGCAGTTACGTCAGGAACTATGGCTACACCTTC
>NA|few|TRBV7-2|TRBJ1-5
CASSLGTRQPQHF
TGTGCCAGCAGCTTAGGGACAAGACAGCCCCAGCATTTT
>TRBD1|NA|TRBV7-9|TRBJ1-1
CAGSLGQASTEAFF
TGTGCCGGCAGCCTGGGACAGGCGTCCACTGAAGCTTTCTTT
>TRBD1|NA|TRBV28|TRBJ1-2
CASSLGTGFGGYGYTF
TGTGCCAGCAGTTTAGGGACAGGGTTTGGTGGCTATGGCTACACCTTC
>TRBD1|NA|TRBV27|TRBJ1-6
CASSARTGAGNSPLHF
TGTGCCAGCAGTGCCCGGACAGGGGCTGGGAATTCACCCCTCCACTTT